The source of this TCR beta chain is a study of T cells in Graves' hyperthyroidism and ophthalmopathy. Newly diagnosed hyperthyroidism patients aged 18 to 65 years had disease lasting under 2 months. Clinical symptoms, serum thyroxine and TRAb, thyroid ultrasound and orbital computed tomography were used for the diagnoses. Sampled blood dates from first hyperthyroidism diagnosis, and it precedes any ophthalmopathy symptoms. This clonotype was found many times. Its antigen is unidentified. The TCR beta CDR3 regions underwent amplification using RNA transcripts as the source. Primed by the HTBI set, a first-round RT-PCR was run on the TCR CDR3. Via MiXCR, TCRdb re-called the multiplex PCR reads, giving one row per CDR3 protein. The top ten hold almost 8% of the sample, which has about 290,000 distinct CDR3 sequences, about an eighth seen once. The CDR3 is 12 residues long. Germline V gene sequence: CDR1 SGHKS, CDR2 YYEKEE (reference sequence). V lost 7 bases to trimming and J lost 0 bases, with 7 bases between them.

Whole-study findings and limits: Most clonotypes that expanded in the thyroid above 0.001 also showed up in blood.

The chain employs TRBV5-5 and TRBJ2-5, with D possibly matching TRBD2 (6 bases). This TCR was sampled from a woman aged 25 to 45 with Graves' hyperthyroidism that later progressed to Graves' ophthalmopathy. The sample consisted of blood. The CDR3 protein is CASGTDQETQYF. CDR3 DNA: TGTGCCAGCGGGACTGACCAAGAGACCCAGTACTTC.